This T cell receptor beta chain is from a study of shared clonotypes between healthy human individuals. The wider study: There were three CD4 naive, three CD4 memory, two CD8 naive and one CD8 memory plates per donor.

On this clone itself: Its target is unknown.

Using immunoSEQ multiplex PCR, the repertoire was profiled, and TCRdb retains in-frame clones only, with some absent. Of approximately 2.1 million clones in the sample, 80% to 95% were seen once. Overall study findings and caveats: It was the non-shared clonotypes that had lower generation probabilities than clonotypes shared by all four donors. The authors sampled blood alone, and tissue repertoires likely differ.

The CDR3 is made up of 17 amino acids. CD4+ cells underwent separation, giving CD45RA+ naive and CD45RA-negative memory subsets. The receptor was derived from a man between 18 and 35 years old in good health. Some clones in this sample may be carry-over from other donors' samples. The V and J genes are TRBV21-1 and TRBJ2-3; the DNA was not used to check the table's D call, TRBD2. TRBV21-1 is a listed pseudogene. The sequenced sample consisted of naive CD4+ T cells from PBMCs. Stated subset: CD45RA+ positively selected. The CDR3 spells CASIGLGLAGAGDTQYF. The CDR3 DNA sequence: TGTGCCAGCATAGGATTAGGACTAGCGGGAGCCGGGGATACGCAGTATTTT.